The 26 T cell receptor beta chains below all came from one sample that was sequenced in a study of blood T cell repertoires in COVID-19. The table came from immunoSEQ multiplex PCR; TCRdb's copy has only in-frame clones and leaves some out. The data hold more than 45,000 clones, with about 90% observed a single time. The sample was peripheral blood. The receptors derive from a human donor in a cohort sampled during active COVID-19.

J is TRBJ2-1 and V is TRBV7-3; possible D gene TRBD2, 5 bases. The CDR3 runs to 15 residues. Germline V gene sequence: CDR1 SGHTA, CDR2 FQGTGA. V was cut by 2 bases and J by 0 bases, with 8 bases left in between. The CDR3 loop reads CASSLSGSSYNEQFF. CDR3 in DNA: TGTGCCAGCAGCTTATCTGGGAGCTCCTACAATGAGCAGTTCTTC.

This chain joins TRBV25-1 and TRBJ2-1; 13 nucleotides line up with TRBD2. With V trimmed by 2 bases and J by 9 bases, 7 bases remained unmatched. This CDR3 comprises 16 residues. Germline V gene lookup returns CDR1 MGHDK and CDR2 SYGVNS. The CDR3 loop is CASSETGTSGTLEQFF. Here the CDR3 DNA reads TGTGCCAGCAGTGAAACGGGGACTAGCGGGACCCTTGAGCAGTTCTTC.

This clone has more than one count but fewer than ten. CDR3 nucleotide sequence: TGTGCCAGCAGCTTTTTGACACAGCGGTTAAATCAGCCCCAGCATTTT. Protein sequence: CASSFLTQRLNQPQHF. The rearrangement uses TRBV7-8 and TRBJ1-5; no clear D gene. The CDR3 has 16 amino acids. Germline values: CDR1 SGHVS, CDR2 FQNEAQ. Trimming cost V 3 bases and J 4 bases, with 16 bases left between them.

The CDR3 bases are TGTGCCATCAGTGTAGAAGCGGGGTCCGACACCGGGGAGCTGTTTTTT. Encoded protein: CAISVEAGSDTGELFF. The rearrangement links TRBV10-3 to TRBJ2-2, with 7 positions matching TRBD2. The CDR3 contains 16 residues. Losses at the gene ends were 4 bases for V and 3 bases for J; bases not matched to a gene: 8. CDR1 ENHRY and CDR2 SYGVKD come from the germline V gene.

The rearrangement joins TRBV10-3 to TRBJ2-7; 13 positions agree with TRBD2. This CDR3 contains 14 residues. J gave up 5 bases and V 9 bases, and 7 bases lay outside the gene matches. The germline CDR1 and CDR2 sequences are ENHRY and SYGVKD. The CDR3 here is CAIAWTSGSHEQYF. The CDR3 DNA sequence: TGTGCCATAGCATGGACTAGCGGGAGCCACGAGCAGTACTTC.

V usage is TRBV27 and J usage is TRBJ2-7; TRBD1 is a possible D gene (5 bases). This CDR3 has 15 amino acids. Germline assignment: CDR1 MNHEY and CDR2 SMNVEV (reference sequence). The V end lost 10 bases, the J end lost 5 bases, and 24 bases lay between the germline ends. DNA of the CDR3: TGTGCCACCACCCGTTGGGGCCAAGCTCTCGACGAGCAGTACTTC. Translating gives CATTRWGQALDEQYF.

Only a few counts were recorded for this clone. The chain carries TRBV28 and TRBJ2-7; perhaps TRBD2 as D (5 bases). CDR1 and CDR2 (germline): MDHEN, SYDVKM. V dropped 5 bases and J dropped 6 bases, with 11 bases sitting between them. CDR3 size: 12 residues. The CDR3 here is CASSHTSSEQYF. The CDR3 nucleotides read TGTGCCAGCAGTCACACTAGTAGCGAGCAGTACTTC.

The V gene is TRBV7-3, the J gene TRBJ2-3; 7 bases agree with TRBD2. Germline lookup yields CDR1 SGHTA and CDR2 FQGTGA. V trimming: 9 bases; J trimming: 0 bases; junction bases outside the gene matches: 21. The CDR3 totals 19 residues. The chain's CDR3 is CASNLRGGLERTSTDTQYF. The DNA of the CDR3 is TGTGCCAGTAACTTAAGAGGAGGACTAGAACGTACTAGCACAGATACGCAGTATTTT.

The chain combines TRBV18 with TRBJ2-2, with D possibly being TRBD2 (6 bases). The CDR3 has 16 amino acids. The germline V and J ends were trimmed by 4 bases and 5 bases, with 17 bases remaining between them. Germline assignment: CDR1 KGHSH and CDR2 LQKENI. The CDR3: CASSHGTGVGTGELFF. For the CDR3, the DNA is TGTGCCAGCTCACACGGGACGGGGGTCGGTACCGGGGAGCTGTTTTTT.

This chain joins TRBV27 and TRBJ2-3, with 10 bases that match TRBD1. V was pared by 6 bases and J by 7 bases, with 16 bases of the junction left unmatched. CDR1 MNHEY and CDR2 SMNVEV come from the germline V gene (reference sequence). This CDR3 spans 17 amino acids. The CDR3 DNA reads as TGTGCCAGCAGACTCCTCCGGGGGGGGACAGGGGTATATACGCAGTATTTT. Residues: CASRLLRGGTGVYTQYF.

This chain connects TRBV5-4 to TRBJ2-1; 9 nucleotides line up with TRBD2. The CDR3 is 19 residues long. CDR1 and CDR2 from the germline V gene are SGHNT and YYREEE (reference sequence). With 6 bases clipped from V and 0 bases from J, the junction kept 16 bases outside the gene matches. This chain's CDR3 is CASTVGGGSGGSSYNEQFF. The DNA for the CDR3 is TGTGCCAGCACAGTAGGTGGGGGTAGCGGGGGAAGCTCCTACAATGAGCAGTTCTTC.

The genes are TRBV4-1 and TRBJ2-7, with 7 bases fitting TRBD1. V trimming: 4 bases; J trimming: 3 bases; junction bases outside the gene matches: 9. Germline CDR1 MGHRA, CDR2 YSYEKL. This CDR3 is 15 amino acids long. CDR3 sequence: CASSPRSGTVYEQYF. The CDR3 DNA is TGCGCCAGCAGCCCGCGATCCGGGACAGTCTACGAGCAGTACTTC.

Comments on this clone: The same CDR3 is also encoded by other DNA sequences in this sample. The chain carries TRBV18 and TRBJ1-2; TRBD1 aligns across 10 bases. Germline CDR1 reads KGHSH; CDR2 reads LQKENI. This CDR3 region has 15 residues. After removal of 6 bases from V and 8 bases from J, the junction contained 12 bases not matched to a gene. The CDR3 reads CASSQDRGRIEGYTF. The CDR3 region has the DNA TGTGCCAGCTCTCAAGACAGGGGGCGCATAGAGGGCTACACCTTC.

The genes are TRBV9 and TRBJ2-3, with TRBD1 matching over 7 bases. There are 15 residues in the CDR3. J lost 3 bases, V lost 1 base, and 5 bases had no gene match. Germline assignment: CDR1 SGDLS and CDR2 YYNGEE. The CDR3 nucleotides are TGTGCCAGCAGCGTACAGACGACAGGGACAGATACGCAGTATTTT. The encoded protein is CASSVQTTGTDTQYF.

The chain links TRBV11-2 to TRBJ2-7; 7 bases match TRBD2. V was clipped by 5 bases and J by 0 bases; unmatched bases: 4. This CDR3 has 14 residues. Germline assignment: CDR1 SGHAT and CDR2 FQNNGV. The CDR3 sequence: CASSKRDSSYEQYF. The CDR3 DNA reads TGTGCCAGCAGCAAGCGGGATAGCTCCTACGAGCAGTACTTC.

This chain connects TRBV4-1 to TRBJ2-7; a possible D gene is TRBD1 (6 bases). V shed 1 base and J shed 4 bases, with 14 bases lying between them. The CDR3 length is 15 residues. CDR1 is MGHRA and CDR2 is YSYEKL in the germline V gene. This CDR3 reads CASSQVRQGIYEQYF. DNA for the CDR3: TGCGCCAGCAGCCAAGTCAGGCAGGGGATTTACGAGCAGTACTTC.

The gene calls are TRBV18 and TRBJ2-5, with TRBD2 matching over 11 bases. Unmatched junction bases numbered 3, after V lost 3 bases and J lost 0 bases. The CDR3 runs to 16 residues. Germline V gene sequence: CDR1 KGHSH, CDR2 LQKENI. The CDR3 reads CASSPLAGGYQETQYF. CDR3 DNA sequence: TGTGCCAGCTCACCCTTAGCGGGAGGGTACCAAGAGACCCAGTACTTC.

The chain joins TRBV7-2 to TRBJ1-1, with D unclear. CDR3 length: 15 amino acids. Between the trimmed V and J ends, which lost 2 bases and 0 bases, there was a span of 10 bases. Looked up from germline, CDR1 is SGHTA and CDR2 is FQGNSA. The CDR3 coding sequence is TGTGCCAGCAGCTTAAGTGCAGGTTTGAACACTGAAGCTTTCTTT. It is translated as CASSLSAGLNTEAFF.

This chain connects TRBV5-1 to TRBJ2-1; no firm D call. The CDR3 is 14 amino acids. Germline lookup yields CDR1 SGHRS and CDR2 YFSETQ. V was clipped by 6 bases and J by 0 bases, with 10 bases between them. This CDR3 is CASTLRSSYNEQFF. The CDR3 nucleotides are TGCGCCAGCACGCTGCGGAGCTCCTACAATGAGCAGTTCTTC. Together with reference TRBV5-1 and TRBJ2-1, the CDR3 gives the full variable domain: KAGVTQTPRYLIKTRGQQVTLSCSPISGHRSVSWYQQTPGQGLQFLFEYFSETQRNKGNFPGRFSGRQFSNSRSEMNVSTLELGDSALYLCASTLRSSYNEQFFGPGTRLTVL.

J is TRBJ2-6 and V is TRBV2; 10 bases line up with TRBD1. The CDR3 sequence is 15 residues long. Germline-derived CDR1 and CDR2 are SNHLY and FYNNEI. Trimming at V came to 9 bases and at J to 3 bases, leaving 5 bases not matched to a gene. Here the CDR3 DNA reads TGTGCCAGTGGACAGGGGGTAAATGGGGCCAACGTCCTGACTTTC. Its translation is CASGQGVNGANVLTF.

This chain links TRBV4-2 with TRBJ1-3, with a weak D call TRBD1 (5 bases). This CDR3 has 16 amino acids. Germline V gene lookup returns CDR1 LGHNA and CDR2 YNFKEQ. With 0 bases removed from V and 6 bases from J, the gap between germline ends came to 15 bases. CDR3 DNA sequence: TGTGCCAGCAGCCAAGATCATGGGGCCCGTAAAAACACCATATATTTT. Its translation: CASSQDHGARKNTIYF.

The chain links TRBV6-6 to TRBJ1-3; TRBD1 might be the D (5 bases). Germline V gives CDR1 MNHNY, CDR2 SVGAGI (reference sequence). The CDR3 is made up of 15 amino acids. V was pared by 0 bases and J by 4 bases, with 10 bases between. CDR3 bases: TGTGCCAGCAGTTACTCCCCAGGGCAAGGAAACACCATATATTTT. Encoded protein: CASSYSPGQGNTIYF.

The V call is TRBV6-5, the J call TRBJ2-7, with D possibly being TRBD2 (5 bases). Germline V lookup: CDR1 MNHEY, CDR2 SVGAGI. The CDR3 extends over 14 amino acids. Trimming cost V 8 bases and J 0 bases, with 14 bases left between them. The CDR3 protein is CASFSRRASYEQYF. CDR3 sequence (DNA): TGTGCCAGCTTCTCTCGGCGGGCCTCCTACGAGCAGTACTTC.

This clone was counted a few times. This rearrangement joins TRBV5-1 to TRBJ1-1, with 7 bases matching TRBD1. Germline V CDR1 and CDR2: SGHRS, YFSETQ. With 4 bases clipped from V and 7 bases from J, the junction kept 7 bases outside the gene matches. The CDR3 has 13 amino acids. This CDR3 is CASSRGPVLEAFF. Here the CDR3 DNA reads TGCGCCAGCAGCAGGGGGCCAGTGCTTGAAGCTTTCTTT.

CDR3 DNA sequence: TGTGCCACCAGTGATACCCTTAGCGGGAGCATGGATGAGCAGTTCTTC. This gives the protein CATSDTLSGSMDEQFF. This chain connects TRBV24-1 to TRBJ2-1; 9 nucleotides line up with TRBD2. Trimming removed 3 bases from V and 8 bases from J; junction bases left unmatched: 10. Germline V lookup: CDR1 KGHDR, CDR2 SFDVKD. The CDR3 runs 16 residues.

This chain connects TRBV21-1 to TRBJ2-6; TRBD1 was called by the table and not checked on the DNA. TRBV21-1 is tagged as a pseudogene. The CDR3 is made up of 23 amino acids. The CDR3 sequence is CASSKDPHQGSTGKISGANVLTF. In nucleotides, the CDR3 is TGTGCCAGCAGCAAAGATCCCCACCAGGGATCGACAGGGAAAATCTCTGGGGCCAACGTCCTGACTTTC.